The entry below gives a single T cell receptor (beta chain) sequence along with its context. The target antigen is unknown. This sample was included in a study of cytomegalovirus exposure and HLA in healthy donors. Findings and limits, study-wide: A later analysis, which compared TCR beta chains of equal frequency, found the HLA-associated ones more clonally expanded. Rarity marked most TCR sequences, yet some public TCRs occurred in many donors.

Primers: 60 Vbeta forward and 13 Jbeta reverse. Sequencing was performed with immunoSEQ multiplex PCR; in TCRdb, only in-frame clones are kept and a portion is missing. The table includes about 270,000 clones, 86% detected once. Donors showed nominal health when sampled, although they likely had unrecorded immune exposures. This CDR3 spans 14 amino acids. Germline V CDR1 and CDR2: LGHNA, YSLEER. V was pared by 2 bases and J by 9 bases, with 2 bases of the junction left unmatched. This chain joins TRBV4-3 and TRBJ2-1; 12 nucleotides align to TRBD2. Sequenced input: PBMCs. The clonotype originates from a man in his forties in good health and CMV-seropositive. The CDR3 loop is CASSQRLAGVEQFF. In nucleotides, the CDR3 is TGCGCCAGCAGCCAAAGACTAGCGGGAGTTGAGCAGTTCTTC.